The 30 T cell receptor beta chains below come from one sample, sequenced in a study of lymphopenia after photon versus proton radiotherapy. Libraries were prepared by immunoSEQ multiplex PCR; TCRdb keeps only in-frame clonotypes and omits some of them. Among about 18,000 clones listed, roughly 84% were seen once. The material sequenced was peripheral blood, taken from a patient treated with proton-based radiotherapy. The receptors were gathered from a man in his sixties or seventies with pancreatic cancer.

In this sample, this clone turned up a few times. The chain has TRBV4-2 and TRBJ2-1, with D hard to call. Germline-derived CDR1 and CDR2 are LGHNA and YNFKEQ. Deletions cut 0 bases from V and 3 bases from J, with 12 bases between. The length of the CDR3 is 16 residues. In DNA form, the CDR3 reads TGTGCCAGCAGCCAAGATCCTCGGGTAAACTACAATGAGCAGTTCTTC. This encodes CASSQDPRVNYNEQFF.

V and J are TRBV27 and TRBJ2-7, with D hard to call. Trimming cost V 6 bases and J 5 bases, with 11 bases left between them. The CDR3 is 12 amino acids. The germline CDR1 and CDR2 sequences are MNHEY and SMNVEV (reference sequence). In DNA, the CDR3 is TGTGCCAGCAGAGGAGTGCCCCACGAGCAGTACTTC. Translated: CASRGVPHEQYF.

The chain is built from TRBV14 and TRBJ2-1, with 10 bases aligning to TRBD1. This CDR3 has 15 residues. Per germline, CDR1 SGHDN and CDR2 FVKESK. Trimming removed 6 bases from V and 7 bases from J; junction bases left unmatched: 9. CDR3 bases: TGTGCCAGCAGTCAGGGGACAGGGGTTAATAATGAGCAGTTCTTC. This gives the protein CASSQGTGVNNEQFF.

The J gene is TRBJ2-3, the V gene TRBV5-1; a possible D gene is TRBD2 (6 bases). Germline loops: CDR1 SGHRS, CDR2 YFSETQ. V was cut by 0 bases and J by 6 bases, with 14 bases left in between. The CDR3 sequence is 15 residues long. CDR3 in amino acids: CASSLGGGARDTQYF. CDR3 coding DNA: TGCGCCAGCAGCTTGGGAGGCGGGGCCAGGGATACGCAGTATTTT.

CDR3 sequence reads: CASSDSTSSNYEQYF. The DNA for the CDR3 is TGTGCCAGCTCCGACTCGACTAGTTCAAACTACGAGCAGTACTTC. The rearrangement uses TRBV18 and TRBJ2-7, with a weak D call TRBD2 (6 bases). This CDR3 comprises 15 residues. CDR1 is KGHSH, CDR2 LQKENI, per germline. The V end lost 6 bases, the J end lost 3 bases, and 18 bases lay between the germline ends.

V gene TRBV30 combines with J gene TRBJ1-5; possibly TRBD1 for D (6 bases). CDR1 and CDR2 (germline): GTSNPN, SVGIG (reference sequence). The CDR3 spans 14 residues. V lost 3 bases to trimming and J lost 2 bases, with 11 bases between them. This CDR3 reads CAWSRQVGNQPQHF. The CDR3 DNA is TGTGCCTGGAGCAGACAGGTTGGCAATCAGCCCCAGCATTTT.

The gene calls are TRBV7-3 and TRBJ1-4; tentative D call: TRBD1 (5 bases). This CDR3 spans 15 amino acids. V gave up 5 bases and J gave up 7 bases, with 17 bases separating them. Germline values: CDR1 SGHTA, CDR2 FQGTGA. CDR3 residues: CASSLTGGAGEKLFF. The CDR3 DNA is TGTGCCAGCAGCCTTACAGGCGGGGCGGGTGAAAAACTGTTTTTT.

This clone has just one count. The V and J genes are TRBV4-2 and TRBJ2-3, with TRBD2 matching over 9 bases. J was trimmed by 2 bases and V by 2 bases; bases with no gene match: 2. This CDR3 is 15 amino acids long. Germline lookup yields CDR1 LGHNA and CDR2 YNFKEQ. The CDR3 region has the DNA TGTGCCAGCAGCCAATCTAGCGGGGACACAGATACGCAGTATTTT. Amino acids: CASSQSSGDTDTQYF.

This chain connects TRBV7-9 to TRBJ2-7; a weak D match, TRBD1 (5 bases). CDR1 is SEHNR and CDR2 is FQNEAQ in the germline V gene (reference sequence). The CDR3 contains 15 residues. V was pared by 3 bases and J by 7 bases, with 19 bases between. The CDR3 is CASSLELTGDGEQYF. In nucleotides, the CDR3 is TGTGCCAGCAGCTTGGAACTAACAGGAGATGGGGAGCAGTACTTC.

The chain links TRBV7-9 to TRBJ2-1, with 12 bases fitting TRBD2. The J segment lost 7 bases and the V segment lost 4 bases, leaving 5 bases of the junction unmatched. Germline CDR1 and CDR2: SEHNR and FQNEAQ (reference sequence). This CDR3 has 15 amino acids. The DNA of the CDR3 is TGTGCCAGCAGCTCACTAGCGGGAGGAGAAAATGAGCAGTTCTTC. It translates to CASSSLAGGENEQFF.

V is TRBV7-8 and J is TRBJ2-7, with TRBD1 matching over 8 bases. Germline loops: CDR1 SGHVS, CDR2 FQNEAQ. The CDR3 contains 16 residues. With V trimmed by 2 bases and J by 4 bases, 10 bases remained unmatched. The CDR3 spells CASSLPRDRRAYEQYF. Written as DNA, the CDR3 is TGTGCCAGCAGCTTACCCCGGGACAGGAGAGCGTACGAGCAGTACTTC.

The chain employs TRBV4-1 and TRBJ2-2; a possible D gene is TRBD2 (5 bases). The CDR3 totals 16 residues. Trimming took 0 bases from V and 5 from J, leaving 13 bases between them. Germline loops: CDR1 MGHRA, CDR2 YSYEKL. The CDR3 DNA reads TGCGCCAGCAGCCAAGACCACCCCGGCGGGACCGGGGAGCTGTTTTTT. It yields the protein CASSQDHPGGTGELFF.

The chain recombines TRBV7-2 with TRBJ2-4; 7 nucleotides align to TRBD2. Unmatched junction bases numbered 8, after V lost 1 base and J lost 8 bases. The CDR3 consists of 15 residues. The V gene's germline CDR1 is SGHTA and CDR2 FQGNSA. The CDR3 DNA follows: TGTGCCAGCAGCTTAGGACCCTGGGGGGGGGACATTCAGTACTTC. Residues: CASSLGPWGGDIQYF.

This clone occurred once. The J gene is TRBJ2-5, the V gene TRBV7-2; D unclear. Germline values: CDR1 SGHTA, CDR2 FQGNSA. This CDR3 contains 15 residues. Trimming took off 2 bases at V and 2 bases at J, with 12 bases between the two ends. The CDR3 DNA reads as TGTGCCAGCAGCTTAAGTGCGTCGAAGCAAGAGACCCAGTACTTC. This gives the protein CASSLSASKQETQYF.

The chain joins TRBV30 to TRBJ1-1, with 9 nucleotides matching TRBD1. Per the germline V gene, CDR1 is GTSNPN and CDR2 is SVGIG (reference sequence). The CDR3 is 13 amino acids. V shed 5 bases and J 8 bases; nucleotides not matched to a gene: 9. The CDR3 region is CAWLGDRDREAFF. The DNA of the CDR3 is TGTGCCTGGCTGGGGGACAGGGATCGGGAAGCTTTCTTT.

V gene TRBV9 combines with J gene TRBJ2-5; D possibly corresponds to TRBD1 (5 bases). V was clipped by 0 bases and J by 1 base, with 10 bases between them. CDR1 SGDLS and CDR2 YYNGEE come from the germline V gene. This CDR3 has 15 amino acids. The CDR3 DNA reads TGTGCCAGCAGCGTAGGACCCCAGGGCCAAGAGACCCAGTACTTC. Translating gives CASSVGPQGQETQYF.

The rearrangement links TRBV7-3 to TRBJ2-2; D may be TRBD2 (6 bases). There are 16 residues in the CDR3. Deletions cut 0 bases from V and 6 bases from J, with 14 bases between. From germline, CDR1 is SGHTA and CDR2 FQGTGA. The CDR3: CASSLTGERASGELFF. CDR3 nucleotide sequence: TGTGCCAGCAGCTTAACGGGGGAGCGGGCGTCCGGGGAGCTGTTTTTT.

The V gene is TRBV7-7, the J gene TRBJ2-2; 8 bases line up with TRBD1. Germline-derived CDR1 and CDR2 are SSHAT and FNYEAQ (reference sequence). This CDR3 has 16 amino acids. With V trimmed by 1 base and J by 1 base, 2 bases remained unmatched. The CDR3 nucleotides read TGTGCCAGCAGCTTAGTAGGGACAGGGAACACCGGGGAGCTGTTTTTT. It encodes CASSLVGTGNTGELFF.

J is TRBJ2-1 and V is TRBV7-3; 14 nucleotides agree with TRBD2. The CDR3 runs 16 residues. V shed 5 bases, J shed 7 bases, and the junction held 7 bases outside the gene matches. Germline assignment: CDR1 SGHTA and CDR2 FQGTGA. CDR3 DNA: TGTGCCAGCAGCGAGGGACTAGCGGGAGAGGGGAATGAGCAGTTCTTC. Translating gives CASSEGLAGEGNEQFF.

The chain employs TRBV2 and TRBJ2-6; D might be TRBD1 (6 bases). Germline V gene lookup returns CDR1 SNHLY and CDR2 FYNNEI. Trimming took off 6 bases at V and 1 base at J, with 22 bases between the two ends. CDR3 length: 19 residues. CDR3 sequence (DNA): TGTGCCAGCAGGAAACGGGACACCAACTCACTGTCTGGGGCCAACGTCCTGACTTTC. Protein product: CASRKRDTNSLSGANVLTF.

This sequence joins TRBV5-1 and TRBJ1-2, with a possible D match to TRBD1 (5 bases). With 1 base removed from V and 4 bases from J, the gap between germline ends came to 14 bases. Germline CDR1 and CDR2: SGHRS and YFSETQ. This CDR3 comprises 15 residues. The CDR3 loop reads CASSLRQGESYGYTF. The DNA of the CDR3 is TGCGCCAGCAGCTTGAGGCAGGGAGAGAGCTATGGCTACACCTTC.

This sequence joins TRBV19 and TRBJ2-5; the D gene is possibly TRBD1 (6 bases). Gene TRBJ2-7 matches the end of the DNA better, so the J call may be wrong. The germline V gene encodes CDR1 LNHDA and CDR2 SQIVND (reference sequence). The CDR3 contains 16 residues. CDR3 DNA: TGTGCCAGTAGCCCTTATTCCAAGACAGGATCCTACGAGCAGTACTTC. Protein sequence: CASSPYSKTGSYEQYF.

This clone was found once. V usage is TRBV7-6 and J usage is TRBJ2-5; 12 nucleotides line up with TRBD1. CDR1 and CDR2 from the germline V gene are SGHVS and FNYEAQ. The CDR3 contains 17 residues. V was clipped by 5 bases and J by 2 bases; unmatched bases: 9. CDR3 region: CASSDGTGGVGQETQYF. The CDR3, as DNA: TGTGCCAGCAGCGACGGGACAGGGGGCGTTGGGCAAGAGACCCAGTACTTC. The variable domain in full, completed from reference TRBV7-6 and TRBJ2-5, reads GAGVSQSPRYKVTKRGQDVALRCDPISGHVSLYWYRQALGQGPEFLTYFNYEAQQDKSGLPNDRFSAERPEGSISTLTIQRTEQRDSAMYRCASSDGTGGVGQETQYFGPGTRLLVL.

The chain carries TRBV7-6 and TRBJ1-6; TRBD1 aligns across 7 bases. Per germline, CDR1 SGHVS and CDR2 FNYEAQ. The CDR3 has 12 residues. Trimming took 5 bases from V and 15 from J; bases not matched to a gene: 7. CDR3 DNA sequence: TGTGCCAGCAGCCCCACAGGGGACGACCTCCACTTT. This encodes CASSPTGDDLHF.

The chain combines TRBV10-3 with TRBJ2-1, with TRBD2 identical over 9 bases. This CDR3 spans 21 amino acids. V gave up 0 bases and J gave up 5 bases; unmatched junction bases: 20. Germline V gives CDR1 ENHRY, CDR2 SYGVKD. The CDR3 here is CAISESNLGGRAPGGNNEQFF. CDR3 coding DNA: TGTGCCATCAGTGAGTCGAACTTGGGCGGGAGGGCCCCGGGCGGAAACAATGAGCAGTTCTTC.

The chain uses TRBV7-2 and TRBJ2-3; 10 bases are a match to TRBD2. The CDR3 length is 14 residues. With 10 bases clipped from V and 5 bases from J, the junction kept 9 bases outside the gene matches. CDR1 SGHTA and CDR2 FQGNSA come from the germline V gene. CDR3 nucleotide sequence: TGTGCCACCCTTCAGCGGGGGGGTCGAGATACGCAGTATTTT. Protein sequence: CATLQRGGRDTQYF.

This chain connects TRBV19 to TRBJ1-1, with 7 nucleotides matching TRBD1. Germline trimming cut 7 bases from V and 5 bases from J; bases unmatched to any gene: 13. CDR1 is LNHDA, CDR2 SQIVND, per germline (reference sequence). The CDR3 consists of 15 residues. This CDR3 is CASTDRAHSETEAFF. CDR3 nucleotide sequence: TGTGCCAGTACCGACAGGGCACATTCGGAGACTGAAGCTTTCTTT.

This clone is termed medium-sized. The V call is TRBV19, the J call TRBJ2-7; the match to TRBD2 covers 10 bases. CDR1 and CDR2 (germline): LNHDA, SQIVND (reference sequence). This CDR3 is 15 amino acids long. Unmatched junction bases numbered 8, after V lost 3 bases and J lost 6 bases. In DNA, the CDR3 is TGTGCCAGTAGTATGCCGGGACTAGCGATACGCGAGCAGTACTTC. Translating gives CASSMPGLAIREQYF. Supplemented by reference TRBV19 and TRBJ2-7, the full variable domain reads DGGITQSPKYLFRKEGQNVTLSCEQNLNHDAMYWYRQDPGQGLRLIYYSQIVNDFQKGDIAEGYSVSREKKESFPLTVTSAQKNPTAFYLCASSMPGLAIREQYFGPGTRLTVT.

This clone was observed a handful of times. The rearrangement uses TRBV9 and TRBJ1-4, with 7 bases matching TRBD1. Germline CDR1 SGDLS, CDR2 YYNGEE. Trimming at V came to 4 bases and at J to 5 bases, leaving 8 bases not matched to a gene. The CDR3 runs 15 residues. CDR3 sequence reads: CASSIRDSKNEKLFF. The CDR3 nucleotides are TGTGCCAGCAGCATTCGGGACAGTAAAAATGAAAAACTGTTTTTT.

V and J are TRBV18 and TRBJ1-2; D is undetermined. The ends were cut back, 3 bases at V and 3 bases at J, with 11 bases in the middle. The CDR3 loop spans 14 amino acids. From germline, CDR1 is KGHSH and CDR2 LQKENI. CDR3 protein: CASSPAARDYGYTF. Here the CDR3 DNA reads TGTGCCAGCTCACCGGCAGCGAGAGACTATGGCTACACCTTC.